In its sample, the clone carrying this T cell receptor beta chain was seen a few times. The record originates from a study of blood T cell repertoires in COVID-19. At the level of the study: Sample material is recorded as cDNA or gDNA derived from T cells, B-cell-depleted T cells, or PBMCs.

Assay used: immunoSEQ multiplex PCR; TCRdb lists only in-frame clones, some missing. The repertoire holds 87,000 or so clones, with around 90% as singletons. V shed 9 bases, J shed 7 bases, and the junction held 14 bases outside the gene matches. The germline CDR1 and CDR2 sequences are SGHRS and YFSETQ. This CDR3 is 14 amino acids long. The J gene is TRBJ2-5, the V gene TRBV5-1; 8 positions agree with TRBD1. This clonotype was sampled from a woman between 50 and 59 years old with active or convalescent COVID-19. Sequenced material: peripheral blood. The CDR3 sequence: CATNPDRATGTQYF. DNA of the CDR3: TGCGCCACCAACCCGGACAGGGCCACCGGGACCCAGTACTTC.